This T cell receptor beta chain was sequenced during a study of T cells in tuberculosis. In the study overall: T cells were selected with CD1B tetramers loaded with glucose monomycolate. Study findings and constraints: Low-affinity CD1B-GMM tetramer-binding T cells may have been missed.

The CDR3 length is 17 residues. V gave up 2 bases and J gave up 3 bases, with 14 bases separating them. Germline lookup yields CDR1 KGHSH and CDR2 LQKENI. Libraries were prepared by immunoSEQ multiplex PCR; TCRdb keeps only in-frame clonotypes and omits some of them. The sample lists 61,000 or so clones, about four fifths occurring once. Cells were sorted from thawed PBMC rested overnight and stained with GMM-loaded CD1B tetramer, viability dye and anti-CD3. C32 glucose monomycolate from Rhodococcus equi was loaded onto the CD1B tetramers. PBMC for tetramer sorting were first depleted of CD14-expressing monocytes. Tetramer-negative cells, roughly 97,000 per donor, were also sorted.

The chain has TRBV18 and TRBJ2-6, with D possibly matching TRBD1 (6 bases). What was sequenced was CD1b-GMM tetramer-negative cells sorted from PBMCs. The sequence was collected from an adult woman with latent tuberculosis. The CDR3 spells CASSPLIGGSGANVLTF. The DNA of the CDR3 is TGTGCCAGCTCACCATTAATAGGGGGAAGTGGGGCCAACGTCCTGACTTTC.